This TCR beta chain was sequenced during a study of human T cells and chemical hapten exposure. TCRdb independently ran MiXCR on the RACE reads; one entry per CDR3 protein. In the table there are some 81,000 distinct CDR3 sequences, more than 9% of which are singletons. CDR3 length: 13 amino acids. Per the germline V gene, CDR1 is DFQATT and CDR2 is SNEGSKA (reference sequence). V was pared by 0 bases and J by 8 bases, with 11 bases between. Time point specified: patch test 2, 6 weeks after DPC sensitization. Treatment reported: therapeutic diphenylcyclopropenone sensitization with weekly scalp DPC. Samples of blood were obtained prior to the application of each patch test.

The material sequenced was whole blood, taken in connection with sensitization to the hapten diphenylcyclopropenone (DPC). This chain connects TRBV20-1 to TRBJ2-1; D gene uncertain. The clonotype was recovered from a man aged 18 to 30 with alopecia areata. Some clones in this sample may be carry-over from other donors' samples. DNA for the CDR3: TGCAGTGCTAGAGATCGCAGGCCCGATGAGCAGTTCTTC. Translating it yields CSARDRRPDEQFF.